Below, 15 T cell receptor beta chains from the same sample are listed, as sequenced in a study of OX40 agonist ivuxolimab in advanced cancers. Data came from immunoSEQ multiplex PCR; TCRdb stores just in-frame clones and leaves some out. This sample has over 55,000 clones, with roughly 80% found just once. The sample here was CD4+ or CD8+ T cells sorted from blood, taken in a trial of the OX40 agonist ivuxolimab. The receptors were gathered from an adult with an advanced solid tumor such as melanoma, head and neck, liver or kidney cancer.

The chain has TRBV5-1 and TRBJ1-4; possible D gene TRBD1, 5 bases. CDR1 is SGHRS, CDR2 YFSETQ, per germline. The CDR3 is 15 amino acids. Trimming cost V 0 bases and J 5 bases, with 11 bases left between them. CDR3 loop: CASSLGGRTNEKLFF. CDR3 coding DNA: TGCGCCAGCAGCTTGGGGGGACGAACAAATGAAAAACTGTTTTTT.

The count of this clone is one. The rearrangement links TRBV30 to TRBJ2-1; D gene unclear. The CDR3 sequence is 13 residues long. V lost 1 base and J 9 bases, leaving 13 bases between the germline ends. From germline, CDR1 is GTSNPN and CDR2 SVGIG (reference sequence). CDR3 bases: TGTGCCTGGAGTGAGGATAGGCCGCCTGAGCAGTTCTTC. This gives the protein CAWSEDRPPEQFF.

This clone was detected only once. J is TRBJ2-1 and V is TRBV7-6, with no clear D. This CDR3 region has 13 residues. Germline CDR1 is SGHVS and CDR2 is FNYEAQ. The ends were cut back, 4 bases at V and 5 bases at J, with 9 bases in the middle. In DNA, the CDR3 is TGTGCCAGCAGCTCGTTTGGCGACAATGAGCAGTTCTTC. Protein product: CASSSFGDNEQFF.

The V and J genes are TRBV9 and TRBJ1-2; the D gene is possibly TRBD1 (5 bases). CDR1 and CDR2 (germline): SGDLS, YYNGEE. Trimming removed 0 bases at V and 2 bases at J, with 11 bases between. The CDR3 has 15 amino acids. The CDR3 sequence: CASSVAWGDNYGYTF. In DNA, the CDR3 is TGTGCCAGCAGCGTAGCTTGGGGGGACAACTATGGCTACACCTTC.

This rearrangement joins TRBV11-3 to TRBJ2-7; D is ambiguous. CDR1 and CDR2 (germline): SGHNT, YENEEA. V was pared by 3 bases and J by 3 bases, with 9 bases between. The CDR3 contains 13 residues. The chain's CDR3 is CASSFLDGYEQYF. Written as DNA, the CDR3 is TGTGCCAGCAGCTTTCTCGATGGCTACGAGCAGTACTTC.

V is TRBV6-5 and J is TRBJ2-7, with D perhaps TRBD1 (6 bases). V lost 0 bases to trimming and J lost 0 bases, with 6 bases between them. Germline V gene lookup returns CDR1 MNHEY and CDR2 SVGAGI. The CDR3 contains 14 residues. CDR3 region: CASSYSDSSYEQYF. CDR3 DNA: TGTGCCAGCAGTTACTCGGACAGCTCCTACGAGCAGTACTTC.

V is TRBV19 and J is TRBJ2-6; possible D gene TRBD1, 6 bases. Germline values: CDR1 LNHDA, CDR2 SQIVND (reference sequence). Trimming cost V 10 bases and J 1 base, with 17 bases left between them. This CDR3 comprises 16 residues. In nucleotides, the CDR3 is TGTGCCACTATCCCGGGACATCAGTCTGGGGCCAACGTCCTGACTTTC. Translation gives CATIPGHQSGANVLTF.

The CDR3 nucleotides read TGCGCCAGCAGCGGCCCGGAGGGAGAGACCCAGTACTTC. Translating gives CASSGPEGETQYF. The chain couples TRBV5-1 to TRBJ2-5; possibly TRBD2 for D (6 bases). Trimming stripped 4 bases from V and 4 bases from J, with 11 bases between. This CDR3 is built from 13 residues. The germline V gene has CDR1 SGHRS and CDR2 YFSETQ.

The chain recombines TRBV7-3 with TRBJ2-7; TRBD1 or TRBD2 may be the D gene (5 bases each). V gave up 1 base and J gave up 4 bases, with 11 bases separating them. From germline, CDR1 is SGHTA and CDR2 FQGTGA. The CDR3 contains 14 residues. This CDR3 is CASSLKGSGYEQYF. The CDR3 region has the DNA TGTGCCAGCAGCTTAAAGGGGTCGGGATACGAGCAGTACTTC.

This clone was detected once. The V and J genes are TRBV4-1 and TRBJ2-2, with a tentative D call TRBD1 (6 bases). The V and J ends lost 3 bases and 0 bases respectively, with 14 bases between them. Germline assignment: CDR1 MGHRA and CDR2 YSYEKL. This CDR3 has 17 amino acids. The CDR3 DNA follows: TGCGCCAGCAGCCAGCTTGGGACACCGGCGAACACCGGGGAGCTGTTTTTT. Its translation: CASSQLGTPANTGELFF.

The chain employs TRBV5-1 and TRBJ2-7; 7 bases are a match to TRBD2. The CDR3 runs to 15 residues. V dropped 0 bases and J dropped 3; count of bases not matched to a gene: 6. Germline V gives CDR1 SGHRS, CDR2 YFSETQ. CDR3 in DNA: TGCGCCAGCAGCTTGGCCGGGGGGATGTTCTACGAGCAGTACTTC. Its translation is CASSLAGGMFYEQYF. The complete variable domain, with remaining parts taken from reference TRBV5-1 and TRBJ2-7, reads KAGVTQTPRYLIKTRGQQVTLSCSPISGHRSVSWYQQTPGQGLQFLFEYFSETQRNKGNFPGRFSGRQFSNSRSEMNVSTLELGDSALYLCASSLAGGMFYEQYFGPGTRLTVT.

The chain has TRBV19 and TRBJ2-5, with TRBD1 identical over 12 bases. With V trimmed by 4 bases and J by 3 bases, 6 bases remained unmatched. CDR3 size: 16 residues. Germline CDR1 LNHDA, CDR2 SQIVND (reference sequence). The CDR3 DNA sequence: TGTGCCAGTAGTACACCGGGACAGGGGGCCGAAGAGACCCAGTACTTC. Its translation: CASSTPGQGAEETQYF.

The chain employs TRBV18 and TRBJ1-1; possibly TRBD1 for D (5 bases). The CDR3 runs to 13 residues. Trimming shortened V by 3 bases and J by 11 bases, and 16 bases separated the two germline ends. Germline V gene data show CDR1 as KGHSH and CDR2 as LQKENI. CDR3 nucleotides: TGTGCCAGCTCACCGGGGGGTGAAGGGAGCGCTTTCTTT. Protein sequence: CASSPGGEGSAFF.

This chain connects TRBV4-3 to TRBJ1-1; D gene uncertain. The V gene lost 3 bases and the J gene lost 7 bases, with 18 bases spanning the gap. This CDR3 spans 15 amino acids. Germline CDR1 is LGHNA and CDR2 is YSLEER. The CDR3 loop is CASSQTTNRLGEAFF. DNA for the CDR3: TGCGCCAGCAGCCAGACCACCAACCGACTGGGTGAAGCTTTCTTT.

This rearrangement joins TRBV9 to TRBJ2-1, with unresolved D. V was shortened by 1 base and J by 9 bases, with 11 bases between the two germline ends. The CDR3 totals 13 residues. Germline CDR1 reads SGDLS; CDR2 reads YYNGEE. The CDR3 DNA sequence: TGTGCCAGCAGCGTAAAAACTGGGGTTGAGCAGTTCTTC. Translated, it gives CASSVKTGVEQFF.